This T cell receptor beta chain is from a study of neurological immune-mediated disorders. Study observations and caveats: Clinical and MRI features did not associate with the cluster found in multiple sclerosis patients. None of the CDR3 amino acid sequences of expanded clones recurred across subjects, suggesting private repertoires in all groups. The repertoires of 18 of 34 multiple sclerosis patients were placed by phylogenetic grouping in a single related-CDR3 cluster, which may be a signature.

The output of every sequencing run exceeded 170 million TCR-beta sequences, derived from 15-18 subjects. TCRdb reprocessed the 5' RACE reads via MiXCR and lists one record per CDR3 protein. The data contain over 60,000 distinct CDR3 sequences, roughly 5.6% of them singletons. This clonotype was seen ten or more times. Its antigen is not known. Sequence at one end of the junction differs from germline and may be a read error. Germline V lookup: CDR1 SGHVS, CDR2 FQNEAQ. The CDR3 consists of 15 residues. This TCR was sampled from a woman aged 25 to 39 with multiple sclerosis. The chain couples TRBV7-8 to TRBJ1-6; no definite D call. The sample comprised PBMCs. For the CDR3, the DNA is TGTGCCAGCAGCTTAGGGCCACGTGTAGATTCACCCCTCAACTTT. Translated, it gives CASSLGPRVDSPLNF.